This is a list of T cell receptor beta chains from one sample in a study of T cell responses to AZD1222 COVID-19 vaccine. Only in-frame clones appear in the TCRdb table, and some are missing; sequencing was by immunoSEQ multiplex PCR. The data show about 60,000 clones, approximately 83% seen once. Material: peripheral blood, obtained on day 0 of AZD1222 vaccination. All receptors derive from an adult in good health. CDR3s leave out the opening cysteine and the closing phenylalanine or tryptophan.

J: TRBJ2-7; V: TRBV28; CDR3: ASRASYEQY
J: TRBJ2-3; V: TRBV19; CDR3: ASRSFRNTQY
J: TRBJ2-5; V: TRBV10-2; CDR3: ASSDQGMETQY
J: TRBJ2-3; V: TRBV2; CDR3: ASSLEGGSDTQY
J: TRBJ1-1; V: TRBV21-1; CDR3: ASSKSRNNTEAF
J: TRBJ2-4; V: TRBV6-2/TRBV6-3; CDR3: ASSYQREYLAKNIQY
J: TRBJ2-6; V: TRBV6-4; CDR3: ASSAGTSSSGANVLT
J: TRBJ2-1; V: TRBV6-5; CDR3: ASEGAGGGRGEQF
J: TRBJ2-7; V: TRBV4-3; CDR3: ASSQDPARGLSYEQY
J: TRBJ2-1; V: TRBV11-2; CDR3: ASSFIVSGTANEQF
J: TRBJ1-1; V: TRBV5-4; CDR3: ASSQSGTDNTEAF
J: TRBJ1-4; V: TRBV28; CDR3: ASSLPGSTNEKLF